The 21 T cell receptor beta chains below all came from one sample that was sequenced in a study of blood T cell repertoires in COVID-19. This table comes from immunoSEQ multiplex PCR, and its TCRdb copy is limited to in-frame clones, with some not included. This table holds about 80,000 clones, about nine tenths found once. The sample comprised peripheral blood. The receptors were sampled from a woman aged 80 or over with acute or convalescent COVID-19.

This clone has a handful of counts. The chain has TRBV7-3 and TRBJ2-5; D is perhaps TRBD2 (6 bases). This CDR3 is built from 15 residues. V shed 1 base and J shed 5 bases, with 14 bases lying between them. CDR1 and CDR2 (germline): SGHTA, FQGTGA. This CDR3 is CASSLISGPRETQYF. CDR3 in DNA: TGTGCCAGCAGCTTAATTAGCGGCCCCCGGGAGACCCAGTACTTC.

The gene calls are TRBV5-6 and TRBJ2-5, with D possibly TRBD2 on 5 matching bases. Germline V gene sequence: CDR1 SGHDT, CDR2 YYEEEE. The CDR3 contains 13 residues. Trimming removed 5 bases from V and 2 bases from J, with 10 bases in between. CDR3 loop: CASRTGIQETQYF. The CDR3 DNA sequence: TGTGCCAGCAGGACCGGGATACAAGAGACCCAGTACTTC.

The DNA for the CDR3 is TGTGCCAGCAGCCCACAGAGCTCTGGAAACACCATATATTTT. It codes for CASSPQSSGNTIYF. The chain carries TRBV7-2 and TRBJ1-3; D unresolved. V was trimmed by 5 bases and J by 0 bases, leaving 8 bases between them. Germline values: CDR1 SGHTA, CDR2 FQGNSA. CDR3 size: 14 residues.

This clone was seen only once. The chain uses TRBV6-5 and TRBJ1-5; D remains ambiguous. Germline loops: CDR1 MNHEY, CDR2 SVGAGI. The CDR3 is made up of 12 amino acids. The CDR3 sequence: CAVHLPNQPQHF. The CDR3 DNA is TGTGCGGTCCACCTACCAAATCAGCCCCAGCATTTT.

The V and J genes are TRBV30 and TRBJ2-2, with 8 bases matching TRBD2. CDR3 length: 14 amino acids. In germline, CDR1 is GTSNPN, CDR2 SVGIG (reference sequence). CDR3 amino acids: CACTGGFSTGELFF. Written as DNA, the CDR3 is TGTGCTTGTACGGGGGGGTTTAGCACCGGGGAGCTGTTTTTT.

The rearrangement uses TRBV5-4 and TRBJ2-7; 8 bases are shared with TRBD2. V was pared by 4 bases and J by 2 bases, with 8 bases of the junction left unmatched. This CDR3 contains 15 residues. Looked up from germline, CDR1 is SGHNT and CDR2 is YYREEE (reference sequence). The CDR3 coding sequence is TGTGCCAGCAGCGCACAGCGGGGGACCCCCTACGAGCAGTACTTC. Translated: CASSAQRGTPYEQYF.

J is TRBJ1-5 and V is TRBV30; D is unresolved. The CDR3 loop spans 13 amino acids. V was clipped by 2 bases and J by 4 bases, with 9 bases between them. The germline gives CDR1 GTSNPN, CDR2 SVGIG (reference sequence). In DNA form, the CDR3 reads TGTGCCTGGAGTAATAGCGGTAATCAGCCCCAGCATTTT. Its translation is CAWSNSGNQPQHF.

The gene calls are TRBV3-1 (or the pseudogene TRBV3-2) and TRBJ1-1; 7 bases are shared with TRBD1. Trimming cost V 2 bases and J 11 bases; bases outside gene matches: 11. CDR3 size: 14 residues. Germline CDR1 and CDR2: LGHDT and YNNKEL (reference sequence). DNA of the CDR3: TGTGCCAGCAGCCAAACCTTGACAGGGCAGAAGGCTTTCTTT. Translating it yields CASSQTLTGQKAFF.

The chain recombines TRBV6-2 or TRBV6-3 with TRBJ2-7; D remains ambiguous. Germline lookup yields CDR1 MNHEY and CDR2 SVGEGT. This CDR3 comprises 14 residues. The germline V and J ends were trimmed by 4 bases and 0 bases, with 10 bases remaining between them. As DNA, the CDR3 is TGTGCCAGCAGTTTTTCCCCCAGCTCCTACGAGCAGTACTTC. Its protein is CASSFSPSSYEQYF.

This chain joins TRBV5-1 and TRBJ1-2; no definite D call. Trimming took off 0 bases at V and 5 bases at J, with 5 bases between the two ends. CDR1 is SGHRS and CDR2 is YFSETQ in the germline V gene. CDR3 length equals 12 residues. Here the CDR3 reads CASSLGDYGYTF. The CDR3 DNA reads TGCGCCAGCAGCTTGGGAGATTATGGCTACACCTTC.

This clone was observed a single time. V gene TRBV30 combines with J gene TRBJ1-6, with TRBD1 as a possible D gene (6 bases). The CDR3 is made up of 12 amino acids. Trimming stripped 5 bases from V and 5 bases from J, with 7 bases between. Germline V gene sequence: CDR1 GTSNPN, CDR2 SVGIG (reference sequence). The CDR3 nucleotides are TGTGCCTGGCAGGGGAATAATTCACCCCTCCACTTT. It yields the protein CAWQGNNSPLHF.

The chain employs TRBV11-2 and TRBJ2-5, with D possibly TRBD2 on 6 matching bases. Germline V CDR1 and CDR2: SGHAT, FQNNGV. The CDR3 spans 13 residues. V was shortened by 5 bases and J by 0 bases, with 7 bases between the two germline ends. CDR3 amino acids: CASSPGDQETQYF. In DNA, the CDR3 is TGTGCCAGCAGCCCGGGGGACCAAGAGACCCAGTACTTC.

This clone has only one observation. The genes are TRBV5-8 and TRBJ2-7; TRBD1 might be the D (5 bases). This CDR3 region has 15 residues. CDR1 and CDR2 (germline): SGHTS, YDEGEE. V dropped 4 bases and J dropped 10 bases, with 24 bases sitting between them. Written as DNA, the CDR3 is TGTGCCAGCAGCGGCCGCGGCAAACAACCTAGGACACAGTACTTC. Protein product: CASSGRGKQPRTQYF.

The V gene is TRBV2, the J gene TRBJ2-1; 7 nucleotides align to TRBD2. The germline V gene has CDR1 SNHLY and CDR2 FYNNEI. Trimming removed 6 bases from V and 0 bases from J; junction bases left unmatched: 5. This CDR3 comprises 15 residues. CDR3 bases: TGTGCCAGCAGGGGGGGGTCGAGCTCCTACAATGAGCAGTTCTTC. Translated: CASRGGSSSYNEQFF.

The rearrangement uses TRBV15 and TRBJ2-7; tentative D call: TRBD2 (5 bases). Trimming pared 1 base from V and 7 bases from J, leaving 5 bases between. The CDR3 spans 11 residues. Germline CDR1 LNHNV, CDR2 YYDKDF (reference sequence). As DNA, the CDR3 is TGTGCCACCAGCAGAGGAGGGGAGCAGTACTTC. Translating gives CATSRGGEQYF.

The chain's CDR3 is CASSHRGRDYGYTF. The CDR3, as DNA: TGTGCCAGCAGTCACAGGGGGCGCGACTATGGCTACACCTTC. The rearrangement links TRBV6-5 to TRBJ1-2, with 9 bases fitting TRBD1. The trim removed 5 bases at V and 3 bases at J, leaving 4 bases unmatched. The length of the CDR3 is 14 residues. The V gene's germline CDR1 is MNHEY and CDR2 SVGAGI.

The chain recombines TRBV7-3 with TRBJ2-1; 8 nucleotides align to TRBD2. Per germline, CDR1 SGHTA and CDR2 FQGTGA. This CDR3 has 15 amino acids. The V gene end was trimmed by 2 bases and the J gene end by 4 bases; junction bases not matched to a gene: 4. CDR3 amino acids: CASSLPGGLYNEQFF. The CDR3 coding sequence is TGTGCCAGCAGCTTACCGGGGGGGCTATACAATGAGCAGTTCTTC.

The V gene is TRBV4-2, the J gene TRBJ1-2; perhaps TRBD1 as D (6 bases). The V end was cut by 1 base, the J end by 4 bases, with 10 bases between. From germline, CDR1 is LGHNA and CDR2 YNFKEQ. This CDR3 has 14 amino acids. CDR3: CASSQAGEGYGYTF. The CDR3 nucleotides read TGTGCCAGCAGCCAAGCAGGGGAGGGCTATGGCTACACCTTC.

This clone was picked up a small number of times. The CDR3 bases are TGTGCCAGCAGTGAAGCGTGGACAGGTCTCACAGATACGCAGTATTTT. This sequence encodes CASSEAWTGLTDTQYF. This chain joins TRBV6-1 and TRBJ2-3; TRBD1 agrees at 7 bases. Germline-derived CDR1 and CDR2 are MNHNS and SASEGT. The V gene end was trimmed by 0 bases and the J gene end by 2 bases; junction bases not matched to a gene: 5. This CDR3 has 16 amino acids.

This rearrangement joins TRBV11-1 to TRBJ1-1; 7 bases agree with TRBD1. CDR3 length: 14 amino acids. Germline V gives CDR1 SGHAT, CDR2 FQDESV (reference sequence). V shed 5 bases and J 2 bases; nucleotides not matched to a gene: 5. The CDR3 spells CASSNDRVNTEAFF. DNA of the CDR3: TGTGCCAGCAGCAACGACAGGGTAAACACTGAAGCTTTCTTT. The complete variable domain, with remaining parts taken from reference TRBV11-1 and TRBJ1-1, reads EAEVAQSPRYKITEKSQAVAFWCDPISGHATLYWYRQILGQGPELLVQFQDESVVDDSQLPKDRFSAERLKGVDSTLKIQPAELGDSAMYLCASSNDRVNTEAFFGQGTRLTVV.

This clone was seen only a few times. This chain links TRBV28 with TRBJ1-2; D gene uncertain. The CDR3 extends over 13 amino acids. Trimming removed 3 bases from V and 7 bases from J, with 12 bases in between. Per germline, CDR1 MDHEN and CDR2 SYDVKM. The DNA of the CDR3 is TGTGCCAGCAGTTTCGAACGGGTCTCTGGCTACACCTTC. As protein: CASSFERVSGYTF.